A selection of T cell receptor beta chains follows, all from one sample in a study of cytomegalovirus exposure and HLA in healthy donors. Clones were read by immunoSEQ multiplex PCR, and TCRdb kept only the in-frame ones, dropping some. Of about 62,000 clones listed, about 95% are singletons. Input material: PBMCs. The receptors were sampled from a woman younger than 30 in good health and CMV-seropositive. Each CDR3 is given with its conserved first and last residue. A D gene is named only where the DNA matches it firmly. Clone size is not always given. Where it is, it says once, few, many or a class for expanded clones.

d_call j_call clone_size v_call cdr3_nt cdr3_aa
TRBD1 TRBJ1-3 NA TRBV6-5 TGTGCCAGCACCATGGGGACAGGGATCGGAAACACCATATATTTT CASTMGTGIGNTIYF
TRBD2 TRBJ2-7 NA TRBV7-3 TGTGCCAGCAGCTTAAATTTAGCGGGGTTCGACGAGCAGTACTTC CASSLNLAGFDEQYF
TRBD1 TRBJ2-4 NA TRBV5-1 TGCGCCAGCAGCTTGAGGGGGCAGGGTATAGACATTCAGTACTTC CASSLRGQGIDIQYF
NA TRBJ1-1 NA TRBV10-1 TGCGCCAGCGAGAGACAGAGGGACTCTGAAGCTTTCTTT CASERQRDSEAFF
TRBD1 TRBJ1-2 NA TRBV5-6 TGTGCCAGCAGCCTGATCAGGACAGGGAACTATGGCTACACCTTC CASSLIRTGNYGYTF
TRBD2 TRBJ2-1 NA TRBV13 TGTGCCAGCAGCTTAGGACTAGCGGGGAAAAAGGCGTCTTACAATGAGCAGTTCTTC CASSLGLAGKKASYNEQFF
TRBD1 TRBJ2-1 few TRBV5-4 TGTGCCAGCAGCTTACTACAGGGGGCGTCCTACAATGAGCAGTTCTTC CASSLLQGASYNEQFF
NA TRBJ1-3 few TRBV6-1 TGTGCCAGCTCTCGGGAAAACGCTGGAAACACCATATATTTT CASSRENAGNTIYF
NA TRBJ2-7 NA TRBV5-1 TGCGCCAGCAGCTTGGTCAACAACGAGCAGTACTTC CASSLVNNEQYF
TRBD1 TRBJ1-5 NA TRBV5-1 TGCGCCAGCAGCTTGGAGGGACAGGGTCAGCCCCAGCATTTT CASSLEGQGQPQHF
NA TRBJ2-6 NA TRBV28 TGTGCCAGCAGTCCTACGTTATCTGGGGCCAACGTCCTGACTTTC CASSPTLSGANVLTF
NA TRBJ2-7 once TRBV7-2 TGTGCCAGCAGCTTGACAGTCTTGTCCTACGAGCAGTACTTC CASSLTVLSYEQYF
NA TRBJ1-6 NA TRBV4-1 TGCGCCAGCAGCCAAGCCAGGACACCGGGCCCATTTGCTTCACCCCTCCACTTT CASSQARTPGPFASPLHF
NA TRBJ2-5 once TRBV6-6 TGTGCCAGCAGTTACGACTGGCAAGAGACCCAGTACTTC CASSYDWQETQYF
NA TRBJ2-1 NA TRBV7-2 TGTGCCAGCAGCTTTTCGGGGTTGTTCAGTGAGCAGTTCTTC CASSFSGLFSEQFF
TRBD2 TRBJ2-3 NA TRBV7-2 TGTGCCAGCAGCTTCCACAGTCTAGCGGGGATCGCAGATACGCAGTATTTT CASSFHSLAGIADTQYF